This is a list of T cell receptor beta chains from one sample in a study of blood T cell repertoires in COVID-19. This table comes from immunoSEQ multiplex PCR, and its TCRdb copy is limited to in-frame clones, with some not included. The data contain about 210,000 clones, around 92% of them singletons. Sequencing input: peripheral blood. The receptors originated from a young man with acute or convalescent COVID-19. CDR3s include the opening cysteine and the closing phenylalanine or tryptophan. The order of the fields is J gene, clone size, D gene, V gene, CDR3 protein, CDR3 DNA. D genes are given only for firm matches. Part of the rows lack a size; the others show once, few, many or a class for expanded clones.

>TRBJ1-1|NA|NA|TRBV28
CASSLLIGRTEAFF
TGTGCCAGCAGTTTATTGATAGGGAGGACTGAAGCTTTCTTT
>TRBJ2-7|NA|TRBD1|TRBV6-5
CASSPGQIYEQYF
TGTGCCAGCAGCCCGGGACAGATCTACGAGCAGTACTTC
>TRBJ2-7|NA|NA|TRBV7-6
CASSLVGEAGEQYF
TGTGCCAGCAGCTTAGTTGGGGAGGCGGGCGAGCAGTACTTC
>TRBJ1-1|NA|NA|TRBV7-3
CASSLQGSSTEAFF
TGTGCCAGCAGTCTACAGGGATCGTCCACTGAAGCTTTCTTT
>TRBJ2-2|NA|NA|TRBV24-1
CATSDSSSWAGELFF
TGTGCCACCAGTGATTCGTCTAGCTGGGCCGGGGAGCTGTTTTTT
>TRBJ2-5|NA|NA|TRBV11-1
CASSLGPLGETQYF
TGTGCCAGCAGCCTGGGCCCGTTGGGAGAGACCCAGTACTTC
>TRBJ2-1|NA|TRBD1|TRBV6-5
CASRFDRGPFNEQFF
TGTGCCAGCAGGTTCGACAGGGGGCCTTTCAATGAGCAGTTCTTC
>TRBJ1-4|NA|TRBD1|TRBV19
CASSRSLPGQGALNEKLFF
TGTGCCAGTAGCCGTTCTCTTCCGGGACAGGGGGCTCTTAATGAAAAACTGTTTTTT
>TRBJ2-5|once|NA|TRBV10-2
CATGDPRVQETQYF
TGCGCCACAGGGGACCCCCGGGTCCAAGAGACCCAGTACTTC
>TRBJ1-5|NA|NA|TRBV27
CASSSRIRQPQHF
TGTGCCAGCAGTTCCAGGATTCGGCAGCCCCAGCATTTT
>TRBJ2-5|NA|TRBD2|TRBV15
CATSRDSGTSGGHQYF
TGTGCCACCAGCAGAGATTCCGGGACTAGCGGGGGACACCAGTACTTC
>TRBJ1-4|NA|NA|TRBV6-5
CASSWGTARGEKLFF
TGTGCCAGCAGTTGGGGGACTGCGAGAGGAGAAAAACTGTTTTTT
>TRBJ2-2|NA|TRBD1|TRBV5-1
CASSLAPGGTTGELFF
TGCGCCAGCAGCTTGGCCCCAGGGGGCACCACCGGGGAGCTGTTTTTT
>TRBJ2-7|NA|TRBD2|TRBV11-2
CASSFAGLAGGEQYF
TGTGCCAGCAGCTTTGCGGGTCTAGCGGGCGGGGAGCAGTACTTC
>TRBJ2-7|NA|TRBD2|TRBV15
CATSRAGGTSGTEQYF
TGTGCCACCAGCAGGGCGGGGGGGACTAGCGGGACCGAGCAGTACTTC
>TRBJ1-2|NA|TRBD1|TRBV6-5
CASRLSGGAYYGYTF
TGTGCCAGCAGACTCTCAGGGGGCGCTTACTATGGCTACACCTTC
>TRBJ2-3|NA|TRBD2|TRBV5-1
CASSLREGATDTQYF
TGCGCCAGCAGCTTGAGGGAGGGAGCGACAGATACGCAGTATTTT
>TRBJ2-7|NA|TRBD1|TRBV11-2
CASSLVVRQGEQYF
TGTGCCAGCAGCTTAGTAGTAAGACAGGGGGAGCAGTACTTC
>TRBJ2-2|NA|NA|TRBV5-1
CASIPGGDTGELFF
TGCGCCAGCATACCGGGGGGCGACACCGGGGAGCTGTTTTTT
>TRBJ2-7|NA|TRBD1|TRBV19
CASSPDRGYSYEQYF
TGTGCCAGTAGTCCTGACAGGGGTTACTCCTACGAGCAGTACTTC
>TRBJ1-4|NA|NA|TRBV25-1
CASSEGGVANEKLFF
TGTGCCAGCAGTGAAGGGGGGGTGGCTAATGAAAAACTGTTTTTT
>TRBJ1-2|NA|NA|TRBV19
CASSRQGVAYGYTF
TGTGCCAGTAGTCGCCAAGGGGTGGCCTATGGCTACACCTTC
>TRBJ2-1|NA|NA|TRBV18
CASSPSGEQFF
TGTGCCAGCTCACCTTCGGGTGAGCAGTTCTTC
>TRBJ1-1|NA|TRBD1|TRBV3-1/TRBV3-2
CASSQTGQGVTEAFF
TGTGCCAGCAGCCAAACCGGACAGGGGGTCACTGAAGCTTTCTTT
>TRBJ2-2|NA|TRBD1|TRBV11-1
CASSPRGRGDTGELFF
TGTGCCAGCAGCCCCAGGGGGCGCGGGGACACCGGGGAGCTGTTTTTT
>TRBJ2-7|NA|NA|TRBV28
CASSLWGQGDYEQYF
TGTGCCAGCAGTTTATGGGGCCAAGGCGACTACGAGCAGTACTTC
>TRBJ1-1|once|NA|TRBV18
CASSPVMGHSTEAFF
TGTGCCAGCTCACCGGTCATGGGACATTCCACTGAAGCTTTCTTT
>TRBJ1-6|NA|NA|TRBV5-1
CASSLDRRSRSPLHF
TGCGCCAGCAGCTTGGATAGGCGGTCAAGATCACCCCTCCACTTT
>TRBJ2-7|NA|NA|TRBV28
CASSSGYHEQYF
TGTGCCAGCAGTTCCGGGTACCACGAGCAGTACTTC
>TRBJ1-1|NA|TRBD1|TRBV2
CASSGQGSTRGTEAFF
TGTGCCAGCAGTGGACAGGGTTCTACGAGGGGGACTGAAGCTTTCTTT
>TRBJ1-1|NA|TRBD1|TRBV5-4
CASSPGQGMNTEAFF
TGTGCCAGCAGCCCAGGACAGGGGATGAACACTGAAGCTTTCTTT
>TRBJ2-7|NA|NA|TRBV11-2
CASSWGLFYEQYF
TGTGCCAGCAGCTGGGGACTTTTCTACGAGCAGTACTTC
>TRBJ1-2|NA|NA|TRBV29-1
CSVYSYGYTF
TGCAGCGTTTATAGTTATGGCTACACCTTC
>TRBJ2-2|once|TRBD2|TRBV7-2
CASSYSGTTTGELFF
TGTGCCAGCAGCTATAGCGGGACTACCACCGGGGAGCTGTTTTTT
>TRBJ2-3|NA|TRBD1|TRBV27
CASSSTKSGQETTDTQYF
TGTGCCAGCAGTTCAACCAAGAGCGGACAGGAAACCACAGATACGCAGTATTTT
>TRBJ2-7|NA|TRBD2|TRBV28
CASRPGLAGGRYEQYF
TGTGCCAGCAGGCCGGGGCTAGCGGGAGGGAGGTACGAGCAGTACTTC
>TRBJ1-2|once|NA|TRBV6-5
CASSLNRRTSSSYTF
TGTGCCAGCAGCCTCAATAGGAGGACGAGCTCGAGCTACACCTTC
>TRBJ2-5|NA|NA|TRBV11-3
CASSDSQETQYF
TGTGCCAGCAGCGACAGCCAAGAGACCCAGTACTTC
>TRBJ2-7|NA|NA|TRBV19
CATRETVTYEQYF
TGTGCCACACGGGAGACCGTCACCTACGAGCAGTACTTC
>TRBJ2-7|NA|TRBD2|TRBV2
CASSVDRRGASYEQYF
TGTGCCAGCAGTGTTGATCGGCGGGGGGCATCCTACGAGCAGTACTTC
>TRBJ2-2|NA|TRBD2|TRBV5-4
CASSTEGLAGRKGGELFF
TGTGCCAGCAGCACGGAGGGACTAGCGGGAAGGAAGGGCGGGGAGCTGTTTTTT
>TRBJ2-7|NA|TRBD2|TRBV27
CASSYPAGGRNEQYF
TGTGCCAGCAGTTATCCAGCGGGGGGAAGGAACGAGCAGTACTTC
>TRBJ2-1|NA|NA|TRBV9
CASSVVSLNNEQFF
TGTGCCAGCAGCGTAGTGAGTTTGAACAATGAGCAGTTCTTC
>TRBJ1-6|NA|TRBD1|TRBV19
CASSTRTGGGNSPLHF
TGTGCCAGTAGTACCCGGACAGGGGGAGGGAATTCACCCCTCCACTTT
>TRBJ2-5|NA|TRBD2|TRBV7-7
CASSPGGLRETQYF
TGTGCTAGCAGCCCCGGGGGACTACGAGAGACCCAGTACTTC
>TRBJ2-2|once|NA|TRBV30
CAWSQQGTGELFF
TGTGCCTGGAGTCAACAGGGTACCGGGGAGCTGTTTTTT
>TRBJ1-5|NA|TRBD1|TRBV29-1
CSVTDRGNQPQHF
TGCAGCGTGACGGACAGGGGAAATCAGCCCCAGCATTTT
>TRBJ2-1|NA|NA|TRBV11-1
CASSWEFDEQFF
TGTGCCAGCAGCTGGGAGTTCGATGAGCAGTTCTTC
>TRBJ1-5|NA|NA|TRBV21-1
CASIVIASPGGNQPQHF
TGTGCCAGCATAGTAATAGCCTCCCCGGGGGGCAATCAGCCCCAGCATTTT
>TRBJ1-3|NA|NA|TRBV4-2
CASSQESGHYSGNTIYF
TGTGCCAGCAGCCAAGAGTCAGGACATTACTCTGGAAACACCATATATTTT
>TRBJ2-7|NA|NA|TRBV12-3/TRBV12-4
CASSFGVSYEQYF
TGTGCCAGCAGTTTCGGGGTCTCCTACGAGCAGTACTTC
>TRBJ1-4|once|TRBD1|TRBV6-5
CASSSWTGREKLFF
TGTGCCAGCAGTTCATGGACAGGGAGAGAAAAACTGTTTTTT
>TRBJ1-6|NA|NA|TRBV4-1
CASSQDWGGGLRNSPLHF
TGCGCCAGCAGCCAAGATTGGGGTGGGGGGTTACGGAATTCACCCCTCCACTTT
>TRBJ2-7|few|NA|TRBV2
CASSLRDSAGAEQYF
TGTGCCAGCAGTCTCCGGGATTCGGCAGGAGCCGAGCAGTACTTC
>TRBJ2-1|NA|NA|TRBV20-1
CSARVGKEQFF
TGCAGTGCTAGAGTGGGCAAGGAGCAGTTCTTC
>TRBJ1-4|NA|TRBD1|TRBV5-4
CASSAPGTVHDEKLFF
TGTGCCAGCAGCGCTCCCGGGACAGTGCATGATGAAAAACTGTTTTTT
>TRBJ2-1|NA|TRBD2|TRBV4-1
CASSPPWTSDYDEQFF
TGCGCCAGCAGCCCACCCTGGACTAGCGATTACGATGAGCAGTTCTTC
>TRBJ1-4|NA|NA|TRBV25-1
CASSFLGANEKLFF
TGTGCCAGCAGTTTTTTAGGGGCTAATGAAAAACTGTTTTTT
>TRBJ1-3|NA|TRBD1|TRBV28
CASRTATGTGWLGYGNTIYF
TGTGCCAGCAGAACTGCGACCGGGACAGGGTGGTTAGGGTATGGAAACACCATATATTTT